Listed here are 22 T cell receptor beta chains from one sample, sequenced in a study of cytomegalovirus exposure and HLA in healthy donors. Profiling relied on immunoSEQ multiplex PCR, and the TCRdb table lists in-frame clones only, not all of them. The profile covers 150,000 to 170,000 clones, with about 86% appearing a single time and around 2.1% taken by the ten largest. Sequenced material: PBMCs. Every receptor here comes from a human donor in good health.

This chain links TRBV20-1 with TRBJ2-7, with D uncertain. The CDR3 totals 11 residues. Germline V gives CDR1 DFQATT, CDR2 SNEGSKA (reference sequence). V lost 6 bases and J 3 bases, leaving 9 bases between the germline ends. The CDR3 DNA reads TGCAGTGCAACTTTGAACTACGAGCAGTACTTC. This encodes CSATLNYEQYF.

This chain joins TRBV6-1 and TRBJ1-1; the match to TRBD1 covers 8 bases. The V segment lost 3 bases and the J segment 8 bases; nucleotides outside the gene matches: 8. CDR1 is MNHNS, CDR2 SASEGT, per germline. This CDR3 comprises 14 residues. The CDR3 nucleotides read TGTGCCAGCAGTGATCCCCCGGGACAGGTGGAAGCTTTCTTT. Protein: CASSDPPGQVEAFF.

V and J are TRBV19 and TRBJ1-5, with a tentative D call TRBD1 (5 bases). The CDR3 sequence is 16 residues long. Germline loops: CDR1 LNHDA, CDR2 SQIVND (reference sequence). DNA for the CDR3: TGTGCGACCACCGCTATGGGACTGGGGAGCAATCAGCCCCAGCATTTT. Its translation: CATTAMGLGSNQPQHF.

The chain has TRBV30 and TRBJ2-1; no reliable D call. This CDR3 region has 15 residues. CDR1 is GTSNPN and CDR2 is SVGIG in the germline V gene (reference sequence). Trimming took 0 bases from V and 9 from J, leaving 18 bases between them. In DNA, the CDR3 is TGTGCCTGGAGTGTACTGTCACGAGGTATTACTGAGCAGTTCTTC. Its translation is CAWSVLSRGITEQFF. Full variable domain (missing parts from reference TRBV30 and TRBJ2-1): SQTIHQWPATLVQPVGSPLSLECTVEGTSNPNLYWYRQAAGRGLQLLFYSVGIGQISSEVPQNLSASRPQDRQFILSSKKLLLSDSGFYLCAWSVLSRGITEQFFGPGTRLTVL.

This clone was counted a single time. The chain uses TRBV7-6 and TRBJ2-1, with D uncertain. V was shortened by 5 bases and J by 6 bases, with 14 bases between the two germline ends. CDR1 is SGHVS and CDR2 is FNYEAQ in the germline V gene. The CDR3 sequence is 14 residues long. CDR3 in DNA: TGTGCCAGCAGCCACCTACCCGGGTCCAATGAGCAGTTCTTC. It translates to CASSHLPGSNEQFF.

The gene calls are TRBV27 and TRBJ2-7; D possibly corresponds to TRBD1 (6 bases). CDR3 length: 12 residues. V lost 4 bases, J lost 6 bases, and 10 bases lay in between. Germline loops: CDR1 MNHEY, CDR2 SMNVEV (reference sequence). Written as DNA, the CDR3 is TGTGCCAGCAGTTCGGGACAACGCGAGCAGTACTTC. This gives the protein CASSSGQREQYF.

V usage is TRBV6-4 and J usage is TRBJ1-5, with a weak D call TRBD1 (5 bases). Germline-derived CDR1 and CDR2 are MRHNA and SNTAGT. Trimming shortened V by 3 bases and J by 6 bases, and 6 bases separated the two germline ends. This CDR3 is built from 12 residues. CDR3 bases: TGTGCCAGCAGTGAGGGGGGTCAGCCCCAGCATTTT. This encodes CASSEGGQPQHF.

This chain joins TRBV28 and TRBJ2-2; 7 bases are a match to TRBD1. The CDR3 spans 17 residues. The germline CDR1 and CDR2 sequences are MDHEN and SYDVKM. The ends lost 3 bases at V and 0 bases at J; junction bases unmatched: 7. CDR3 residues: CASSLVQGKANTGELFF. In DNA form, the CDR3 reads TGTGCCAGCAGTTTGGTACAGGGGAAGGCGAACACCGGGGAGCTGTTTTTT.

The chain recombines TRBV6-5 with TRBJ1-1; no firm D call. Germline CDR1 reads MNHEY; CDR2 reads SVGAGI. Trimming took off 2 bases at V and 9 bases at J, with 16 bases between the two ends. CDR3 length equals 14 residues. In DNA form, the CDR3 reads TGTGCCAGCAGTTACCTAACGTCCGGGAACCAAGCTTTCTTT. It encodes CASSYLTSGNQAFF.

The rearrangement links TRBV6-1 to TRBJ2-6; 8 positions match TRBD1. Trimming removed 2 bases from V and 0 bases from J; junction bases left unmatched: 9. Germline CDR1 reads MNHNS; CDR2 reads SASEGT. CDR3 size: 19 residues. CDR3 in DNA: TGTGCCAGCAGTGAAAGGGCAGGGGGCTATTTCTCTGGGGCCAACGTCCTGACTTTC. Translation gives CASSERAGGYFSGANVLTF.

This clone was counted only a few times. This chain joins TRBV7-3 and TRBJ1-2; 8 nucleotides align to TRBD1. In germline, CDR1 is SGHTA, CDR2 FQGTGA. The CDR3 sequence is 15 residues long. J lost 1 base, V lost 2 bases, and 3 bases had no gene match. The CDR3, as DNA: TGTGCCAGCAGCTTAGGACAGGGCCTTAACTATGGCTACACCTTC. Amino acid sequence: CASSLGQGLNYGYTF.

This clone was recorded only once. This chain uses TRBV11-2 with TRBJ2-7, with 7 bases identical to TRBD2. The CDR3 sequence is 15 residues long. Germline CDR1 reads SGHAT; CDR2 reads FQNNGV. J lost 2 bases, V lost 2 bases, and 6 bases had no gene match. CDR3 loop: CASSLLGGMTYEQYF. In DNA form, the CDR3 reads TGTGCCAGCAGCTTATTGGGGGGGATGACCTACGAGCAGTACTTC.

V and J are TRBV9 and TRBJ2-7; possible D gene TRBD1, 7 bases. Germline V gives CDR1 SGDLS, CDR2 YYNGEE. V gave up 4 bases and J gave up 2 bases, with 16 bases separating them. This CDR3 spans 15 amino acids. CDR3 residues: CASSFRGELAYEQYF. CDR3 in DNA: TGTGCCAGCAGCTTCAGGGGGGAATTAGCCTACGAGCAGTACTTC.

This clone has just one count. The chain joins TRBV9 to TRBJ2-1; perhaps TRBD2 as D (6 bases). Trimming removed 0 bases at V and 3 bases at J, with 10 bases between. Germline-derived CDR1 and CDR2 are SGDLS and YYNGEE. CDR3 size: 15 residues. CDR3 sequence (DNA): TGTGCCAGCAGCGTAGGGGCGGGGAGCTACAATGAGCAGTTCTTC. As protein: CASSVGAGSYNEQFF.

The chain carries TRBV6-5 and TRBJ1-1, with a tentative D call TRBD1 (6 bases). CDR1 is MNHEY, CDR2 SVGAGI, per germline. The CDR3 is 14 residues long. Trimming cost V 2 bases and J 1 base, with 8 bases left between them. CDR3 nucleotide sequence: TGTGCCAGCAGTTACGGCAGGGGGAACACTGAAGCTTTCTTT. Its translation is CASSYGRGNTEAFF.

There are a few counts of this clone. The chain employs TRBV11-2 and TRBJ2-7, with a weak D call TRBD2 (6 bases). The germline V and J ends were trimmed by 6 bases and 2 bases, with 14 bases remaining between them. This CDR3 region has 14 residues. The V gene's germline CDR1 is SGHAT and CDR2 FQNNGV. In DNA, the CDR3 is TGTGCCAGCAGTTGGGGAGCGGGTGCCTACGAGCAGTACTTC. Translation gives CASSWGAGAYEQYF.

The genes are TRBV21-1 and TRBJ1-5. TRBV21-1 is labeled a pseudogene. The CDR3 runs to 16 residues. CDR3 sequence (DNA): TGTGCCAGCAGCTTACACGAGGATGCAGGCAATCAGCCCCAGCATTTT. Amino acids: CASSLHEDAGNQPQHF.

This chain joins TRBV10-3 and TRBJ2-7; 13 bases map to TRBD2. The trim removed 6 bases at V and 5 bases at J, leaving 7 bases unmatched. The CDR3 length is 15 residues. Germline assignment: CDR1 ENHRY and CDR2 SYGVKD. The CDR3 reads CAIRGTSGKVDEQYF. In nucleotides, the CDR3 is TGTGCCATCAGGGGGACTAGCGGGAAAGTCGACGAGCAGTACTTC.

CDR3 sequence: CASSYSGGFEGYTF. The CDR3 bases are TGTGCCAGCAGTTACTCGGGCGGGTTTGAGGGCTACACCTTC. V gene TRBV6-5 combines with J gene TRBJ1-2; D uncertain. CDR3 size: 14 residues. Trimming stripped 0 bases from V and 8 bases from J, with 13 bases between. Germline loops: CDR1 MNHEY, CDR2 SVGAGI.

This clone appeared a few times. The chain employs TRBV7-6 and TRBJ2-5, with a possible D match to TRBD2 (6 bases). The V gene lost 4 bases and the J gene lost 0 bases, with 15 bases spanning the gap. Germline V gene data show CDR1 as SGHVS and CDR2 as FNYEAQ. The CDR3 is 16 residues long. CDR3 in amino acids: CASSSEAAGYQETQYF. Here the CDR3 DNA reads TGTGCCAGCAGCTCAGAAGCGGCGGGGTACCAAGAGACCCAGTACTTC. The full variable domain, in which reference TRBV7-6 and TRBJ2-5 provide the parts outside the CDR3, is GAGVSQSPRYKVTKRGQDVALRCDPISGHVSLYWYRQALGQGPEFLTYFNYEAQQDKSGLPNDRFSAERPEGSISTLTIQRTEQRDSAMYRCASSSEAAGYQETQYFGPGTRLLVL.

This clone has a single count. This chain connects TRBV5-6 to TRBJ2-7; 7 bases fit TRBD1. J gave up 3 bases and V 3 bases, and 9 bases lay outside the gene matches. CDR3 length: 15 residues. CDR1 and CDR2 from the germline V gene are SGHDT and YYEEEE. The CDR3 nucleotides are TGTGCCAGCAGCTACCGAGCCGGGACAGACTACGAGCAGTACTTC. This gives the protein CASSYRAGTDYEQYF.

This rearrangement joins TRBV6-5 to TRBJ1-2, with D possibly being TRBD1 (5 bases). Germline V lookup: CDR1 MNHEY, CDR2 SVGAGI. CDR3 length: 13 amino acids. V was trimmed by 11 bases and J by 0 bases, leaving 13 bases between them. The CDR3 nucleotides read TGTGCCTCTAGACAGTTATCTAACTATGGCTACACCTTC. Residues: CASRQLSNYGYTF.